This TCR beta chain was sequenced during a study of T cell responses to AZD1222 COVID-19 vaccine. Study-wide results and caveats: Among AZD1222 vaccinees, only 5 to 7 were seropositive at baseline. The study found Spike-specific TCR breadth and depth rose after two AZD1222 doses. In all cases, repertoires were sampled only after the peak T cell response. Clonal diversity was possibly underestimated, and the donors were mostly white British, with more females.

After removal of 2 bases from V and 4 bases from J, the junction contained 5 bases not matched to a gene. This CDR3 comprises 15 residues. Per the germline V gene, CDR1 is SGHAT and CDR2 is FQNNGV. This clone came up a few times. Its specificity is not known. Profiling relied on immunoSEQ multiplex PCR, and the TCRdb table lists in-frame clones only, not all of them. The data show tens of thousands of clones, with around 81% seen just once and roughly 21% held by the top ten. V usage is TRBV11-2 and J usage is TRBJ2-1; 7 bases map to TRBD2. The sequenced sample was peripheral blood, obtained on day 0 of AZD1222 vaccination. This receptor was taken from an adult in good health. CDR3 coding DNA: TGTGCCAGCAGCTTAAACGGGAGGTCTTACAATGAGCAGTTCTTC. It is translated as CASSLNGRSYNEQFF.